This TCR beta chain was sequenced during a study of metastatic and nonmetastatic thyroid tumors. Study-level background: Repertoires of blood and of tissue (tumor or nodule) from malignant and benign thyroid patients were compared. General observations from the study: Benign nodules reportedly had significantly lower TCR beta diversity than malignant thyroid tumors in blood and tumor.

Patients had received no treatment of any kind before thyroid surgery. Source study methods: Across clinicopathological groups, CDR3 differences served as the basis for building a distant-metastasis classifier for papillary thyroid cancer. From the PCR reads, TCRdb re-called clones with MiXCR. TCRdb, rather than the study authors, made the V and J calls. Of over 30,000 clones listed, over 15% are singletons. The V end lost 0 bases, the J end lost 7 bases, and 10 bases lay between the germline ends. Per the germline V gene, CDR1 is SEHNR and CDR2 is FQNEAQ (reference sequence). The CDR3 covers 14 residues. This clone came up many times. The target antigen is unknown.

The chain employs TRBV7-9 and TRBJ2-1; D uncertain. The sample taken for sequencing was blood. This receptor was obtained from a male donor with papillary thyroid cancer or a benign thyroid nodule (not recorded which). Some clones in this sample may be carry-over from other donors' samples. Written as DNA, the CDR3 is TGTGCCAGCAGCTTAGCCGGTAGCAGGAATGAGCAGTTCTTC. This codes for CASSLAGSRNEQFF.